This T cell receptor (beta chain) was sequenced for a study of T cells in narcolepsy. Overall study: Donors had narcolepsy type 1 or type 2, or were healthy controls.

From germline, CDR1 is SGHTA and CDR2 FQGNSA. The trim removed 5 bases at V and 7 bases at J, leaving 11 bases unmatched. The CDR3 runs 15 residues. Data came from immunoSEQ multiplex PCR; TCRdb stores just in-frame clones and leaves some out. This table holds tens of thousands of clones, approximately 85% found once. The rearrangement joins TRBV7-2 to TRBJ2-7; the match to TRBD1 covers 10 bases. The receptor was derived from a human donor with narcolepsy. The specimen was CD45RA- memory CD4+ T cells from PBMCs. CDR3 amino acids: CASSPTTDRGREQYF. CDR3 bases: TGTGCCAGCAGCCCAACCACGGACAGGGGGAGAGAGCAGTACTTC.